This T cell receptor (beta chain) was identified during a study of shared clonotypes between healthy human individuals. This clone has more than one count but fewer than ten. Germline assignment: CDR1 SEHNR and CDR2 FQNEAQ (reference sequence). CDR3 length equals 19 residues. J was trimmed by 7 bases and V by 1 base; bases with no gene match: 20. Every subset's genomic DNA went evenly onto several immunoSEQ plates. The assay was immunoSEQ multiplex PCR, and TCRdb's table has in-frame clones only and misses some. The data show about 120,000 clones, about 70% seen once. This TCR derives from a woman in her twenties or thirties in good health. The chain links TRBV7-9 to TRBJ2-7, with TRBD2 matching 9 bases. The sequencing input was memory CD8+ T cells sorted from blood. Subset given: CD45RO+ cells pooled with CCR7-negative TemRA cells. CDR3 nucleotides: TGTGCCAGCAGCTTAGATCTGTGGCTAGCGGGATCCCCCGCCGGAGAGCAGTACTTC. Protein product: CASSLDLWLAGSPAGEQYF.